This entry lists 4 T cell receptor beta chains sequenced from one sample in a study of blood T cells in healthy people across ages (dated by TCRdb to the mid-2010s). Library prep was done by 5' RACE. The data were produced on an Illumina HiSeq 2500. A second PCR of roughly 7 to 11 cycles was performed with a sample-barcoded 5' primer and a J-beta primer mix. TCRdb trimmed the raw reads at Q25, called clones with MiXCR and kept productive beta chains. Entries are consolidated by CDR3 protein sequence, retaining the most common genes and DNA. Recorded for this sample are about 600,000 distinct CDR3 sequences; roughly 48% of them occurred a single time. Together, the top ten hold approximately 25% of the sample. Sequencing input: blood. The receptors derive from a man of 80 years or more in good health.

This clonotype was detected once. The chain carries TRBV7-2 and TRBJ1-6; TRBD1 aligns across 8 bases. The V segment lost 5 bases and the J segment 5 bases; nucleotides outside the gene matches: 5. This CDR3 spans 15 amino acids. Looked up from germline, CDR1 is SGHTA and CDR2 is FQGNSA. The chain's CDR3 is CASSVSGQDNSPLHF. As DNA, the CDR3 is TGTGCCAGCAGCGTCTCGGGACAGGATAATTCACCCCTCCACTTT. The full variable domain, its missing parts supplied by reference TRBV7-2 and TRBJ1-6, is GAGVSQSPSNKVTEKGKDVELRCDPISGHTALYWYRQSLGQGLEFLIYFQGNSAPDKSGLPSDRFSAERTGGSVSTLTIQRTQQEDSAVYLCASSVSGQDNSPLHFGNGTRLTVT.

This chain links TRBV18 with TRBJ1-1, with D hard to call. V was shortened by 2 bases and J by 8 bases, with 9 bases between the two germline ends. This CDR3 spans 12 amino acids. Germline V lookup: CDR1 KGHSH, CDR2 LQKENI. The DNA for the CDR3 is TGTGCCAGCTCACCAGGGATTTTGGAAGCTTTCTTT. It yields the protein CASSPGILEAFF.

Remarks on this clonotype: The junction and the germline gene differ at one end; a read error may be behind it. CDR3 sequence reads: CASGLTSWGDTQYF. CDR3 coding DNA: TGTGCCAGCGGCTTAACCAGTTGGGGAGATACGCAGTATTTT. The chain uses TRBV7-8 and TRBJ2-3, with D hard to call. The germline V gene has CDR1 SGHVS and CDR2 FQNEAQ. The CDR3 spans 14 residues.

This clonotype showed up just a few times. A much larger clone lies one base from this, so it may be a read error. This chain links TRBV7-2 with TRBJ1-1; 9 bases align to TRBD1. Germline-derived CDR1 and CDR2 are SGHTA and FQGNSA. The CDR3 runs to 14 residues. V dropped 3 bases and J dropped 3; count of bases not matched to a gene: 2. CDR3 residues: CASSFGQGHTEAFF. CDR3 sequence (DNA): TGTGCCAGCAGCTTCGGACAGGGGCACACTGAAGCTTTCTTT.